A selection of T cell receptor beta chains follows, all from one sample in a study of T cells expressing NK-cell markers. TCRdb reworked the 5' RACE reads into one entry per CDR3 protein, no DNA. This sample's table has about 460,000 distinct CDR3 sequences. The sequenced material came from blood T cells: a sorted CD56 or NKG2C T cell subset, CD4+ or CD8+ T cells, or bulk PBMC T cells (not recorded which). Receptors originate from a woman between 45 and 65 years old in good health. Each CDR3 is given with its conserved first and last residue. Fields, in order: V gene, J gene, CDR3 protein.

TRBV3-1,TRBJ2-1,CASSQDRGGPYNEQFF
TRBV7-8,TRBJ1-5,CASSRVGSNQPQHF
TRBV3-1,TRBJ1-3,CASSHWRAGNSGNTIYF
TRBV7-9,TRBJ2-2,CASSLLAGSNTGELFF
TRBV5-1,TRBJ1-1,CASSLIGNLNTEAFF
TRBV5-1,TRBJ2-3,CASSLEPEWDTQYF
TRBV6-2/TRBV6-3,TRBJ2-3,CASSYSTATQYF
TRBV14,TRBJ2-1,CASSQPGLAGINEQFF
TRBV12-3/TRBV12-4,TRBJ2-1,CASSLDLKGNEQFF
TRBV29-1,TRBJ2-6,CSVEVGRGYGANVLTF
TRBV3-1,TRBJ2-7,CASSQDSGTSAKSYEQYF
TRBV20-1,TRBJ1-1,CSASGGELNTEAFF
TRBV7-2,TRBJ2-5,CASVPGTGYQETQYF
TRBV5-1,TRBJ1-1,CASSFGQTTTEAFF
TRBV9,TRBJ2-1,CASTPYWGADEQFF
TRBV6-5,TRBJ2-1,CASSRRTSGAYNEQFF
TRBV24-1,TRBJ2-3,CATSEPQGPTDTQYF
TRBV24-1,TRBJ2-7,CATSDFGDSYEQYF
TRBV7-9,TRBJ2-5,CASSRGQYEETQYF
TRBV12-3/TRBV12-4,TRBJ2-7,CASSYGSWDLGQYF
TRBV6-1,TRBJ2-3,CASSEAAGGDDTQYF
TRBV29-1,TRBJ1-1,CSVGGQSNTEAFF
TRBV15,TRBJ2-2,CATSRDRVRTGELFF
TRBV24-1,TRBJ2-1,CATSRYSGRDEQFF
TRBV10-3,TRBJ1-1,CAISEIEGSTEAFF
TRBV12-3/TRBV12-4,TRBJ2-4,CASSQDSAKNIQYF
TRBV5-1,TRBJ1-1,CASSLTSSQPLFEAFF
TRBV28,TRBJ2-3,CASSQRDSHNVTQYF
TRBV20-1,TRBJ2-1,CSASQETGRNNEQFF
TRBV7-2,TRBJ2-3,CASSLDGSKTDTQYF
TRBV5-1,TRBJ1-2,CASSSTVSLGYTF
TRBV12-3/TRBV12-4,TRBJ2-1,CASSYRVPRDNEQFF
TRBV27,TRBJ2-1,CASSSLDRKQFF
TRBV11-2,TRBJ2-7,CASSLDRGTREQYF
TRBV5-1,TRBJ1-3,CASSLKGLQVGNTIYF
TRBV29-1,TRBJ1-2,CSAVTGVGGEGYTF
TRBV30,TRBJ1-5,CAWGRQLNSNQPQHF
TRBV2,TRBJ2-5,CASSENLGAVETQYF
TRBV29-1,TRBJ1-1,CSAVIQGNTEAFF
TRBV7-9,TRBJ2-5,CASSLIGGVETQYF
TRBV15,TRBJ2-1,CATSLDRVNLNEQFF
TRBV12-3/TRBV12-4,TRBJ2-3,CASSRQGVLDTQYF
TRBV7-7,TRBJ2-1,CASSPAASGGRNEQFF
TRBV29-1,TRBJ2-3,CSAGGTGFTDTQYF